This T cell receptor (beta chain) originates from a study of blood T cell repertoires in COVID-19. TCRdb keeps only in-frame clones here, not all; method: immunoSEQ multiplex PCR. The sample lists 310,000 or so clones, roughly nine tenths occurring once. Source material: peripheral blood. The receptor comes from a woman under 40 with COVID-19, enrolled during active disease.

For the CDR3, the DNA is TGTGCCAGCAGTTTAGGGCAGGGGGCGATCGAGCAGTACTTC. Translating gives CASSLGQGAIEQYF. The V call is TRBV27, the J call TRBJ2-7; TRBD1 aligns across 8 bases. The germline V gene has CDR1 MNHEY and CDR2 SMNVEV (reference sequence). The junction had 6 bases not matched to a gene; V was cut back by 2 bases and J by 6 bases. CDR3 length: 14 amino acids.